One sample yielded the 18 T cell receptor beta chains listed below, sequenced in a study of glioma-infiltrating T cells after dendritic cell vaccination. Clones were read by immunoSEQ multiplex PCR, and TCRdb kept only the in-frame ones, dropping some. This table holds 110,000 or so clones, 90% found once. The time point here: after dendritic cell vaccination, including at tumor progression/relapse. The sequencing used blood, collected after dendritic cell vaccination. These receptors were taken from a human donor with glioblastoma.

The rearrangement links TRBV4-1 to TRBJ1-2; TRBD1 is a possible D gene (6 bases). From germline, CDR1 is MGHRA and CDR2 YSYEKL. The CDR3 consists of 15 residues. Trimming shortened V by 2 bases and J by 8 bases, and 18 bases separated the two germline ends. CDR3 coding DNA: TGCGCCAGCAGCCAAAACGGACAGTCTTTCTCCGGCTACACCTTC. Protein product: CASSQNGQSFSGYTF.

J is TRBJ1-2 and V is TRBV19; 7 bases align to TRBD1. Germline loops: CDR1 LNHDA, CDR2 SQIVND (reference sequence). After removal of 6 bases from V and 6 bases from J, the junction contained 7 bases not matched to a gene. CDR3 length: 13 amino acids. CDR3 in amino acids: CASSLRTGDGYTF. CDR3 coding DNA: TGTGCCAGTAGCCTCCGTACAGGGGATGGCTACACCTTC.

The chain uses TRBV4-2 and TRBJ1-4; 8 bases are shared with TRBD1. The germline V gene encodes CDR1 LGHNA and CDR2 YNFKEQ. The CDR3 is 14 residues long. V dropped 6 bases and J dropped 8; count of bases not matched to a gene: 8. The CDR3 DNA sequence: TGTGCCAGCAGTGACACAGGGGGGAGGGAAAAACTGTTTTTT. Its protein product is CASSDTGGREKLFF.

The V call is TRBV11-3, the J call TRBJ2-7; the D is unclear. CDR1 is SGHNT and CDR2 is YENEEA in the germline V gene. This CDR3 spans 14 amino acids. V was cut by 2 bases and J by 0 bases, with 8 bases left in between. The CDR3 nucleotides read TGTGCCAGCAGCTTATCGCAGGCCTCCTACGAGCAGTACTTC. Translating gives CASSLSQASYEQYF.

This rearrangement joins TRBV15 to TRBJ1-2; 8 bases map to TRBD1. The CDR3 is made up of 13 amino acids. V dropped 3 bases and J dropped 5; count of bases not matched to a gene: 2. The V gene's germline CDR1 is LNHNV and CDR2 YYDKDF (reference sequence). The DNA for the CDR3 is TGTGCCACCAGCAGGGACAGGGCGTATGGCTACACCTTC. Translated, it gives CATSRDRAYGYTF.

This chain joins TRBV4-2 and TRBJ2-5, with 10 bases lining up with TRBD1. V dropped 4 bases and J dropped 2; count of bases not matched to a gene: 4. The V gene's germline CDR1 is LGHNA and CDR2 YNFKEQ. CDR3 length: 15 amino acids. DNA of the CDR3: TGTGCCAGCAGCCGACCGGGACAGGGGCAAGAGACCCAGTACTTC. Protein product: CASSRPGQGQETQYF.

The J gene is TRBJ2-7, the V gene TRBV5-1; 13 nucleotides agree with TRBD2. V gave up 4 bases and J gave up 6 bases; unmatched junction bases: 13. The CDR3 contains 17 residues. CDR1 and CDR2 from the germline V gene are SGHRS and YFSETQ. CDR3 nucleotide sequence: TGCGCCAGCAGCCCAACCACTGGACTAGCGGGAGAGGGCGAGCAGTACTTC. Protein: CASSPTTGLAGEGEQYF.

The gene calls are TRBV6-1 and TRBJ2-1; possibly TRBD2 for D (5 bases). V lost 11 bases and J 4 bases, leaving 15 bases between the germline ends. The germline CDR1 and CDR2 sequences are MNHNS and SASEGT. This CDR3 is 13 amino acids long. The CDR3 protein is CALLNDYYNEQFF. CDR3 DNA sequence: TGTGCCCTCTTGAACGACTATTACAATGAGCAGTTCTTC.

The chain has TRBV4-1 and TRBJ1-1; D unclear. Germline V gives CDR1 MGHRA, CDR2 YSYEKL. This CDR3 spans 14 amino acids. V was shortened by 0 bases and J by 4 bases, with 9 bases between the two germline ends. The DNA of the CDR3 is TGCGCCAGCAGCCAAGAACTCGAGGTCACTGAAGCTTTCTTT. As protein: CASSQELEVTEAFF.

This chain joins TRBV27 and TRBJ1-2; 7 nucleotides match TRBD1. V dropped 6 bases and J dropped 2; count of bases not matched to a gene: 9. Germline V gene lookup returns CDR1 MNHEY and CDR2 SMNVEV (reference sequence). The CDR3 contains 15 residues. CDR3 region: CASSQQGPVNYGYTF. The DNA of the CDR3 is TGTGCCAGCAGCCAACAGGGGCCCGTCAACTATGGCTACACCTTC.

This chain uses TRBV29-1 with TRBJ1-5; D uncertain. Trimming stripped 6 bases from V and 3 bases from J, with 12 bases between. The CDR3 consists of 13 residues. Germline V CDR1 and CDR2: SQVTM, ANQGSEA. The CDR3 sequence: CSVETDSNQPQHF. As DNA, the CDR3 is TGCAGCGTAGAGACTGATTCCAATCAGCCCCAGCATTTT.

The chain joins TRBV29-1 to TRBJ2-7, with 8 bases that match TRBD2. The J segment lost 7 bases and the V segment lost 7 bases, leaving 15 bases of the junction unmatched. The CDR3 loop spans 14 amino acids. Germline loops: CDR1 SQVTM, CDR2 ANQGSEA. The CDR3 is CSARSGTRGEEQYF. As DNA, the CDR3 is TGCAGCGCTAGGTCCGGGACTAGGGGCGAGGAGCAGTACTTC.

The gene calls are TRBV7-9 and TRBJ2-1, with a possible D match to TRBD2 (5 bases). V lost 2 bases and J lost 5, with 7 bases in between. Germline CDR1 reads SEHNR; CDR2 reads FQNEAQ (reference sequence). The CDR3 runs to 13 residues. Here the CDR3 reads CASSLHGNNEQFF. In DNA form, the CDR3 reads TGTGCCAGCAGCTTACACGGGAACAATGAGCAGTTCTTC.

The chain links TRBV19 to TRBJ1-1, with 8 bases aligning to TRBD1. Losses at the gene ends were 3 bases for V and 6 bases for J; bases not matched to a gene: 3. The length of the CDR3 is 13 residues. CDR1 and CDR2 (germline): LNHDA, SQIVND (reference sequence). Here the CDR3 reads CASSMDREAEAFF. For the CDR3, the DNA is TGTGCCAGTAGTATGGACAGGGAGGCTGAAGCTTTCTTT.

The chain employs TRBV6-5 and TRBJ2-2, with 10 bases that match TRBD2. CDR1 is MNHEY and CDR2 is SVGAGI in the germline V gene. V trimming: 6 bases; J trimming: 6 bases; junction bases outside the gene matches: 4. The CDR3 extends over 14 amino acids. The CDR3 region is CASRGLADAGELFF. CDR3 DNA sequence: TGTGCCAGCAGAGGACTAGCGGATGCCGGGGAGCTGTTTTTT.

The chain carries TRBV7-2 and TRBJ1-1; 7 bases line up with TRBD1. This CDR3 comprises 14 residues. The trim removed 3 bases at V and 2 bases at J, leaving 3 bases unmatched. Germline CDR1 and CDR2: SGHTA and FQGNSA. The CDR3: CASSLGTANTEAFF. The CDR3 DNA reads TGTGCCAGCAGCTTGGGGACAGCCAACACTGAAGCTTTCTTT.

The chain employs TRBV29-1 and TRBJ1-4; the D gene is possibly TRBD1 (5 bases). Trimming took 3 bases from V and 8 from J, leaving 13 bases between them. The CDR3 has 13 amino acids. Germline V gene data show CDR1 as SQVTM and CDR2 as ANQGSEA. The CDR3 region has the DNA TGCAGCGTTGATGGTCAGGGATCGGAAAAACTGTTTTTT. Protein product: CSVDGQGSEKLFF.

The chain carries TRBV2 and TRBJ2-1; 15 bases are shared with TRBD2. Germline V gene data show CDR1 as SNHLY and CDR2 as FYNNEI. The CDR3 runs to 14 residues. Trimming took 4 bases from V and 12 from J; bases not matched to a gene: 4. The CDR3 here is CASSGTSGGAGQFF. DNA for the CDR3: TGTGCCAGCAGTGGGACTAGCGGGGGGGCCGGGCAGTTCTTC. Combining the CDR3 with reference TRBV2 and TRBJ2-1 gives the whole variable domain EPEVTQTPSHQVTQMGQEVILRCVPISNHLYFYWYRQILGQKVEFLVSFYNNEISEKSEIFDDQFSVERPDGSNFTLKIRSTKLEDSAMYFCASSGTSGGAGQFFGPGTRLTVL.